The text below deals with one TCR beta chain. Its antigen specificity is not known. Base qualities were left out, and no much larger clone turns up one base away. CDR1 is given as SGHDT and CDR2 as YYEEEE, both from the germline V gene. V was cut back by 4 bases and J by 2 bases, leaving a gap of 15 bases between them. The CDR3 holds 15 amino acids from the cysteine to the phenylalanine. Of the read, only the CDR3 DNA is kept; its 45 bases are in frame from base 1. These data originate in a study of T cell responses to AZD1222 COVID-19 vaccine (dated by TCRdb to the early 2020s). For context, the study as a whole: AZD1222 recipients whose second dose came at about 4 weeks and those whose second dose came at about 12 weeks were combined into one group, since spike-specific TCR depth and breadth did not differ between the two schedules. Trial participants were enrolled by age into subgroups of 18-55, 56-69 and 70-plus years, and around 150, 28 and 57 TCR-sequenced participants, respectively, were included in these subgroups. TCR sequencing covered over 230 trial participants: 200 to 210 given two doses of AZD1222 and around 26 given two doses of MenACWY control vaccine.

Reading the label with the study, this specimen's time point is: baseline before first vaccination. The vaccinee samples were drawn from two UK trials, COV001 and COV002, one of which was a single-blind randomized controlled phase 2/3 trial testing AZD1222 (ChAdOx1 nCoV-19) in healthy adults. For TCRbeta chain sequencing, PBMC samples from trial participants were taken at day 0 and at day 28 after the second dose. What the authors observed across the whole study: Because no day 14 peak-response samples were available, the repertoires could be characterized only after the peak T cell response. Reportedly, close to half of the unique spike-specific TCRs recognized epitopes lying outside the regions that are mutated in the B.1.351 and B.1.1.7 variants. Participants were mostly white British and included more females than males, and it was suggested by the authors that clonal diversity may have been underestimated. Only a handful of AZD1222 recipients were SARS-CoV-2 seropositive at baseline, limiting conclusions about previously exposed vaccinees. After two AZD1222 doses, both the breadth and the depth of spike-specific TCRs were significantly higher than at day 0 and than in MenACWY recipients. In the small 56-69-year group, the increase in depth fell short of significance, most likely because of low power. The whole spike protein was spanned by vaccine-associated CD4 TCRs, and dominant responses were seen in regions 160-218 and 743-854.

The CDR3 regions of human TCRbeta chains were subjected to immunosequencing. Regarding the original processing steps: TCRs in the repertoires were compared against a reference library of SARS-CoV-2-specific TCRs that had been generated with the MIRA antigen-specificity platform. Breadth was defined as the fraction of unique TCRs that were SARS-CoV-2-associated, and depth was defined as the fraction of total T cells that were SARS-CoV-2-associated. Using the MIRA data, each spike-specific TCR was mapped to the spike region that the TCR reacts to and placed in a CD4 or CD8 class. Log10-transformed breadth and depth values were compared by one-way ANOVA with Sidak's multiple comparisons tests. TCRdb retrieved this table from immuneACCESS and kept in-frame rearrangements only. Not all clones are present; in checked studies, unresolved V genes account for under half, and no reason is known for the remainder. The V and J calls and the clone size are those of that table, but D and trimming were determined from the DNA. The sample profile shows about 110,000 clones; about nine tenths of them were found once. The leading ten clones occupy about 4.9% of the sample.

This TCR was recovered from an adult in good health. This sequence uses TRBV5-6 and TRBJ1-2; the D gene cannot be named for sure. The source material was peripheral blood, sampled on day 0 of AZD1222 vaccination. The CDR3: CASSRYNRPNYGYTF. The DNA sequence is TGTGCCAGCAGCCGATATAATCGTCCCAACTATGGCTACACCTTC.